Here is one T cell receptor beta chain with its context. Its target antigen remains unknown. No much larger clone is present one base from it, and per-base qualities are unavailable. CDR1 and CDR2 (SGHRS, YFSETQ) derive from the germline V gene. Relative to germline, V is 2 bases shorter and J is 2 bases shorter, with 7 bases between their ends. The CDR3 measures 14 amino acids from cysteine to phenylalanine. Just the 42-base CDR3 DNA is kept, in frame starting at base 1. These data are taken from a study of T cell responses to AZD1222 COVID-19 vaccine (dated by TCRdb to about 2021). At the level of the whole study: A total of 233 trial participants underwent TCR sequencing, of whom about 200 had received two doses of AZD1222 and 26 had received two doses of the MenACWY control vaccine. Trial participants were enrolled by age into 18-55, 56-69 and 70-plus year subgroups, with approximately 150, 30 and 60 TCR-sequenced participants respectively.

Explained via the paper, the time point label denotes: about 28 days (+/-7) after the second vaccine dose. AZD1222 recipients given second doses at about 4 weeks or at about 12 weeks were pooled, since spike-specific TCR depth and breadth were not found to differ between the two schedules. Vaccinee samples were obtained from the UK trials COV001 and COV002, which included a single-blind randomized controlled phase 2/3 trial of AZD1222 (ChAdOx1 nCoV-19) in healthy adults. Trial participant PBMC samples were collected at day 0 and day 28 after the second dose for TCRbeta chain sequencing. The CDR3 regions of human TCRbeta chains were subjected to immunosequencing. The original methods were these. Repertoire TCRs were checked for matches against a reference library of SARS-CoV-2-specific TCRs that had been generated using the MIRA antigen-specificity platform. Breadth meant the fraction of unique TCRs that were SARS-CoV-2-associated, whereas depth meant the fraction of total T cells that were SARS-CoV-2-associated. Using the MIRA data, each spike-specific TCR was mapped to the spike region that the TCR reacts to and placed in a CD4 or CD8 class. Log10-transformed breadth and depth values were compared by one-way ANOVA with Sidak's multiple comparisons tests. Drawn from immuneACCESS, this table holds only the in-frame rearrangements with V and J called that TCRdb kept. Clones are partly lost; checked studies trace under half to an unresolved V gene and leave the rest unexplained. V and J calls plus clone size are reproduced from that table; the DNA served to infer D and trimming. The table for this sample lists 100,000 or so clones; around 87% of them were counted only once. Approximately 10% of the sample goes to the ten largest clones.

The paper's findings and limits, for the study overall: Because no samples from the day 14 peak response were available, repertoires could be characterized only after the peak T cell response. The 56-69-year group was small, and its depth increase did not reach significance, likely because of low power. Participants were mostly white British and included more females than males, and it was suggested by the authors that clonal diversity may have been underestimated. Epitopes outside the regions mutated in the B.1.351 and B.1.1.7 variants were reportedly recognized by nearly half of the unique spike-specific TCRs. After two AZD1222 doses, both the breadth and the depth of spike-specific TCRs were significantly higher than at day 0 and than in MenACWY recipients. Vaccine-associated CD4 TCRs spanned the whole spike protein, with dominant responses in regions 160-218 and 743-854. Conclusions about previously exposed vaccinees are limited, since just 6 or 7 AZD1222 recipients were seropositive for SARS-CoV-2 at baseline.

The rearranged segments are TRBV5-1 and TRBJ1-4; the D gene lacks a confident call. Sequenced material: peripheral blood, taken 28 days after the second AZD1222 dose. This TCR came from an adult who received the AZD1222 COVID-19 vaccine. The CDR3 amino acid sequence is: CASSFLSTNEKLFF. At the DNA level, the sequence is TGCGCCAGCAGCTTCCTTAGCACTAATGAAAAACTGTTTTTT.